These 14 T cell receptor beta chains came from one sample sequenced in a study of shared clonotypes between healthy human individuals. Assay used: immunoSEQ multiplex PCR; TCRdb lists only in-frame clones, some missing. Among approximately 2.4 million clones listed, nearly 97% were seen once. The sequencing sample was made of naive CD4+ T cells sorted from blood. Subset here: CD45RA+ positively selected. These TCRs come from a man younger than 35 in good health.

J is TRBJ2-7 and V is TRBV5-8; no firm D call. Per the germline V gene, CDR1 is SGHTS and CDR2 is YDEGEE. The CDR3 has 15 residues. Trimming left V 4 bases short and J 0 bases short, with 14 bases between. Here the CDR3 reads CASSLSWLSSYEQYF. The DNA for the CDR3 is TGTGCCAGCAGCCTCTCGTGGCTCTCCTCCTACGAGCAGTACTTC. Using reference TRBV5-8 and TRBJ2-7 for the parts outside the CDR3, the full variable domain is EAGVTQSPTHLIKTRGQQATLRCSPISGHTSVYWYQQALGLGLQFLLWYDEGEERNRGNFPPRFSGRQFPNYSSELNVNALELEDSALYLCASSLSWLSSYEQYFGPGTRLTVT.

The rearrangement joins TRBV5-1 to TRBJ1-2; 9 nucleotides agree with TRBD1. Losses at the gene ends were 4 bases for V and 2 bases for J; bases not matched to a gene: 6. Germline V lookup: CDR1 SGHRS, CDR2 YFSETQ. CDR3 length: 15 amino acids. CDR3 loop: CASSRRGQGNYGYTF. CDR3 coding DNA: TGCGCCAGCAGCAGAAGGGGACAGGGAAACTATGGCTACACCTTC.

The J gene is TRBJ2-7, the V gene TRBV7-2; a possible D gene is TRBD1 (6 bases). The CDR3 sequence is 16 residues long. Germline V CDR1 and CDR2: SGHTA, FQGNSA. Trimming took 1 base from V and 3 from J, leaving 16 bases between them. The CDR3 sequence: CASSLGSQGSIYEQYF. The CDR3 DNA reads as TGTGCCAGCAGCTTAGGTAGTCAGGGGTCGATCTACGAGCAGTACTTC.

The chain has TRBV7-9 and TRBJ1-4; no clear D gene. V was shortened by 3 bases and J by 0 bases, with 8 bases between the two germline ends. Looked up from germline, CDR1 is SEHNR and CDR2 is FQNEAQ (reference sequence). The CDR3 extends over 15 amino acids. The CDR3 DNA sequence: TGTGCCAGCAGCTTCTTGGATCCAACTAATGAAAAACTGTTTTTT. Encoded protein: CASSFLDPTNEKLFF.

The V call is TRBV5-1, the J call TRBJ1-1, with 7 bases fitting TRBD1. CDR3 length: 14 residues. Germline V gives CDR1 SGHRS, CDR2 YFSETQ. Unmatched junction bases numbered 10, after V lost 0 bases and J lost 11 bases. For the CDR3, the DNA is TGCGCCAGCAGCTTGGCCGAGTCAGGGGGGAAGGCTTTCTTT. Protein: CASSLAESGGKAFF.

The chain has TRBV6-6 and TRBJ2-5; D unresolved. Deletions cut 2 bases from V and 2 bases from J, with 9 bases between. Germline CDR1 is MNHNY and CDR2 is SVGAGI (reference sequence). The CDR3 is 14 amino acids. In DNA, the CDR3 is TGTGCCAGCAGTTACACGTCCGGTCAAGAGACCCAGTACTTC. Its protein product is CASSYTSGQETQYF.

J is TRBJ2-7 and V is TRBV28; D might be TRBD1 or TRBD2, each matching 5 bases. The V and J ends lost 2 bases and 1 base respectively, with 15 bases between them. The germline gives CDR1 MDHEN, CDR2 SYDVKM. This CDR3 is built from 16 residues. CDR3: CASSLIGAPKSYEQYF. CDR3 coding DNA: TGTGCCAGCAGTTTAATCGGGGCTCCTAAGTCCTACGAGCAGTACTTC.

The chain is built from TRBV6-1 and TRBJ1-6; D is unclear. V dropped 0 bases and J dropped 10 bases, with 13 bases sitting between them. CDR1 MNHNS and CDR2 SASEGT come from the germline V gene. The CDR3 is 15 residues long. CDR3 sequence reads: CASSEASRVLSPLHF. The DNA for the CDR3 is TGTGCCAGCAGTGAAGCGTCGAGGGTACTCTCACCCCTCCACTTT.

The J gene is TRBJ1-2, the V gene TRBV9, with a tentative D call TRBD1 (5 bases). This CDR3 is built from 15 residues. Germline-derived CDR1 and CDR2 are SGDLS and YYNGEE. Between the trimmed V and J ends, which lost 4 bases and 2 bases, there was a span of 15 bases. The CDR3: CASSSPRDGNYGYTF. The DNA for the CDR3 is TGTGCCAGCAGCTCCCCCCGGGACGGAAACTATGGCTACACCTTC.

This clone was recorded once. The genes are TRBV18 and TRBJ2-7, with 11 bases fitting TRBD1. There are 16 residues in the CDR3. Germline V gives CDR1 KGHSH, CDR2 LQKENI. After removal of 0 bases from V and 6 bases from J, the junction contained 7 bases not matched to a gene. The CDR3 sequence is CASSPPGQGAFSEQYF. The DNA for the CDR3 is TGTGCCAGCTCACCACCAGGACAGGGGGCATTTTCCGAGCAGTACTTC. Together with reference TRBV18 and TRBJ2-7, the CDR3 gives the full variable domain: NAGVMQNPRHLVRRRGQEARLRCSPMKGHSHVYWYRQLPEEGLKFMVYLQKENIIDESGMPKERFSAEFPKEGPSILRIQQVVRGDSAAYFCASSPPGQGAFSEQYFGPGTRLTVT.

The count of this clone is one. The chain employs TRBV5-4 and TRBJ1-1, with D unresolved. This CDR3 is built from 15 residues. V was pared by 4 bases and J by 1 base, with 14 bases between. Germline CDR1 reads SGHNT; CDR2 reads YYREEE (reference sequence). The CDR3 DNA reads TGTGCCAGCAGCCCGGGCCAAACAACGAACACTGAAGCTTTCTTT. Encoded protein: CASSPGQTTNTEAFF. Full variable domain (outside the CDR3, taken from reference TRBV5-4 and TRBJ1-1): ETGVTQSPTHLIKTRGQQVTLRCSSQSGHNTVSWYQQALGQGPQFIFQYYREEENGRGNFPPRFSGLQFPNYSSELNVNALELDDSALYLCASSPGQTTNTEAFFGQGTRLTVV.

J is TRBJ2-1 and V is TRBV4-2, with 12 bases aligning to TRBD2. Trimming at V came to 1 base and at J to 7 bases, leaving 8 bases not matched to a gene. The CDR3 has 17 residues. From germline, CDR1 is LGHNA and CDR2 YNFKEQ. The CDR3 loop is CASSQVSLAGGPNEQFF. CDR3 in DNA: TGTGCCAGCAGCCAAGTGTCTCTAGCGGGGGGGCCAAATGAGCAGTTCTTC.

The genes are TRBV2 and TRBJ2-1; the match to TRBD2 covers 8 bases. Per germline, CDR1 SNHLY and CDR2 FYNNEI. V shed 6 bases and J 6 bases; nucleotides not matched to a gene: 10. This CDR3 has 15 amino acids. The CDR3 DNA is TGTGCCAGCAGGGCAACTAGCGGCGCCAGCAATGAGCAGTTCTTC. Translated, it gives CASRATSGASNEQFF.

This chain links TRBV21-1 with TRBJ1-6; TRBD1 is the table's D call and was not checked against the DNA. TRBV21-1 represents a pseudogene. The CDR3 consists of 16 residues. CDR3 nucleotides: TGTGCCAGCAGGTCCGAGGAGACAGGGGCCCGGTCACCCCTCCACTTT. This encodes CASRSEETGARSPLHF.